This is a list of T cell receptor beta chains from one sample in a study of CD8 T cells in Susac syndrome. In TCRdb, the immunoSEQ multiplex PCR reads were re-called with MiXCR into one record per CDR3 protein. The data show around 160,000 distinct CDR3 sequences, over 85% seen once. Material: CD4+ T cells from PBMCs. The receptor set was obtained from a human donor in good health. Each CDR3 is given with its conserved first and last residue. A D gene is named only where the DNA matches it firmly. The listing skips clone size in some rows; elsewhere it reads once, few, many or a size class.

v_call: TRBV6-5; d_call: .; j_call: TRBJ1-6; clone_size: .; cdr3_aa: CASSSLLRSPLHF; cdr3_nt: TGTGCCAGCAGTTCACTACTACGTTCACCCCTCCACTTT
v_call: TRBV15; d_call: .; j_call: TRBJ1-5; clone_size: .; cdr3_aa: CATQNQEGGNQPQHF; cdr3_nt: TGTGCCACCCAAAACCAGGAAGGGGGAAATCAGCCCCAGCATTTT
v_call: TRBV19; d_call: .; j_call: TRBJ1-2; clone_size: .; cdr3_aa: CASSGRGYTF; cdr3_nt: TGTGCCAGTAGTGGCCGTGGCTACACCTTC
v_call: TRBV18; d_call: .; j_call: TRBJ2-6; clone_size: .; cdr3_aa: CASSQDGLWANVLTF; cdr3_nt: TGTGCCAGCTCACAAGACGGGCTCTGGGCCAACGTCCTGACTTTC
v_call: TRBV29-1; d_call: TRBD1; j_call: TRBJ1-4; clone_size: .; cdr3_aa: CSVEDLGTANEKLFF; cdr3_nt: TGCAGCGTTGAAGATCTCGGGACAGCTAATGAAAAACTGTTTTTT
v_call: TRBV19; d_call: .; j_call: TRBJ1-2; clone_size: .; cdr3_aa: CASLQGNGYTF; cdr3_nt: TGTGCCAGTCTACAGGGAAATGGCTACACCTTC
v_call: TRBV30; d_call: TRBD1; j_call: TRBJ2-7; clone_size: .; cdr3_aa: CAWRAGTGLEQYF; cdr3_nt: TGTGCCTGGAGGGCCGGGACAGGGCTTGAGCAGTACTTC
v_call: TRBV2; d_call: .; j_call: TRBJ2-5; clone_size: .; cdr3_aa: CASSVTVHQETQYF; cdr3_nt: TGTGCCAGCAGTGTGACGGTACATCAAGAGACCCAGTACTTC
v_call: TRBV30; d_call: .; j_call: TRBJ1-5; clone_size: .; cdr3_aa: CAWSTTGPHQPQHF; cdr3_nt: TGTGCCTGGAGCACAACCGGTCCGCATCAGCCCCAGCATTTT
v_call: TRBV6-1; d_call: .; j_call: TRBJ2-3; clone_size: few; cdr3_aa: CASRDRDTQYF; cdr3_nt: TGTGCCAGCCGGGACCGCGATACGCAGTATTTT
v_call: TRBV7-9; d_call: TRBD1; j_call: TRBJ2-5; clone_size: .; cdr3_aa: CASSSLNYRQGGQETQYF; cdr3_nt: TGTGCCAGCAGCTCTCTAAACTACCGACAGGGCGGCCAAGAGACCCAGTACTTC
v_call: TRBV7-2; d_call: .; j_call: TRBJ2-6; clone_size: once; cdr3_aa: CASSLAASGANVLTF; cdr3_nt: TGTGCCAGCAGCCTGGCCGCCTCTGGGGCCAACGTCCTGACTTTC
v_call: TRBV28; d_call: .; j_call: TRBJ2-5; clone_size: .; cdr3_aa: CASSFPGLDSQYF; cdr3_nt: TGTGCCAGCAGTTTCCCCGGGCTTGATTCCCAGTACTTC
v_call: TRBV25-1; d_call: TRBD1; j_call: TRBJ1-1; clone_size: .; cdr3_aa: CASTGGFWTEAFF; cdr3_nt: TGTGCCAGTACAGGGGGCTTTTGGACTGAAGCTTTCTTT
v_call: TRBV7-9; d_call: TRBD1; j_call: TRBJ2-6; clone_size: .; cdr3_aa: CASSHRGRYSGANVLTF; cdr3_nt: TGTGCCAGCAGCCACAGGGGACGGTACTCTGGGGCCAACGTCCTGACTTTC
v_call: TRBV29-1; d_call: TRBD1; j_call: TRBJ2-7; clone_size: .; cdr3_aa: CSVEDRGNYEQYF; cdr3_nt: TGCAGCGTTGAGGACAGGGGAAACTACGAGCAGTACTTC
v_call: TRBV23-1; d_call: TRBD1; j_call: TRBJ1-6; clone_size: .; cdr3_aa: CASSSYRGQGISPLHF; cdr3_nt: TGCGCCAGCAGCTCATACCGCGGACAGGGGATCTCACCCCTCCACTTT
v_call: TRBV9; d_call: .; j_call: TRBJ1-1; clone_size: .; cdr3_aa: CASSSGTNTEAFF; cdr3_nt: TGTGCCAGCTCGTCGGGAACTAACACTGAAGCTTTCTTT
v_call: TRBV6-2/TRBV6-3; d_call: TRBD2; j_call: TRBJ2-1; clone_size: .; cdr3_aa: CASRSRGGGLDEQFF; cdr3_nt: TGTGCCAGCAGGTCCCGGGGGGGCGGCTTGGATGAGCAGTTCTTC